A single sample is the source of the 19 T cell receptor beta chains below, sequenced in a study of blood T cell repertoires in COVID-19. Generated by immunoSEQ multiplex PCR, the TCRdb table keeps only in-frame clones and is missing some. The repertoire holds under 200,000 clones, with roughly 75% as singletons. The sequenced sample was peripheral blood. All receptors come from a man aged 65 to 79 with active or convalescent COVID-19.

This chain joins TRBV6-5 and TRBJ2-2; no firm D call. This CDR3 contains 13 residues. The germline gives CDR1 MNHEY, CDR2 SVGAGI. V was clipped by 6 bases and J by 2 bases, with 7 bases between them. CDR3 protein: CASSHFNTGELFF. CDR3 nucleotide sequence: TGTGCCAGCAGCCACTTTAACACCGGGGAGCTGTTTTTT.

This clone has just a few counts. The CDR3 DNA reads as TGTGCCAGCAGTGAAACAGGGGCCCAGTTGCCGCAGTTCTTC. Protein: CASSETGAQLPQFF. This chain uses TRBV6-1 with TRBJ2-1; 7 nucleotides match TRBD1. V lost 2 bases, J lost 12 bases, and 10 bases stayed unmatched. The CDR3 loop spans 14 amino acids. CDR1 and CDR2 from the germline V gene are MNHNS and SASEGT.

CDR3 in DNA: TGTGCCAGTAGCGGCGCAGGGGGCCTGAACACTGAAGCTTTCTTT. Amino acids: CASSGAGGLNTEAFF. This sequence joins TRBV19 and TRBJ1-1; 8 nucleotides agree with TRBD1. Germline V gives CDR1 LNHDA, CDR2 SQIVND (reference sequence). Trimming at V came to 6 bases and at J to 0 bases, leaving 6 bases not matched to a gene. The CDR3 extends over 15 amino acids.

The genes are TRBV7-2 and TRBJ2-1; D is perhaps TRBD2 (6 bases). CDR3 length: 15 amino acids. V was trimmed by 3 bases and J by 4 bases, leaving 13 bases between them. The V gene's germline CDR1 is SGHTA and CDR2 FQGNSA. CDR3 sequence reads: CASSFQLGGYNEQFF. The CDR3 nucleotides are TGTGCCAGCAGCTTCCAATTGGGGGGATACAATGAGCAGTTCTTC.

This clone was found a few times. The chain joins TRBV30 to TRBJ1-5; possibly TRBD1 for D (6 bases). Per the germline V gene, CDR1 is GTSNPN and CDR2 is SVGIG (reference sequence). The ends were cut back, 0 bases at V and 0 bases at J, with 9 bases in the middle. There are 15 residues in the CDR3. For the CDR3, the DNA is TGTGCCTGGAGTGTAGGGGGAATTAGCAATCAGCCCCAGCATTTT. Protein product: CAWSVGGISNQPQHF.

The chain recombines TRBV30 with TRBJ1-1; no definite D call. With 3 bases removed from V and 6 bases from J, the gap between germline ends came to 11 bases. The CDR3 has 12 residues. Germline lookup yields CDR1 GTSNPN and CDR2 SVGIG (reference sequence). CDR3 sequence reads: CAWSRLEAEAFF. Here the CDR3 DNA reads TGTGCCTGGAGCCGCCTGGAGGCTGAAGCTTTCTTT.

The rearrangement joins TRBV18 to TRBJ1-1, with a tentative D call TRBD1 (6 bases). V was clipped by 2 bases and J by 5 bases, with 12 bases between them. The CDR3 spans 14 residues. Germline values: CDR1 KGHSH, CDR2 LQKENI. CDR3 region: CASSPEGVRTEAFF. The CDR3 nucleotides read TGTGCCAGCTCACCAGAGGGGGTTAGGACTGAAGCTTTCTTT.

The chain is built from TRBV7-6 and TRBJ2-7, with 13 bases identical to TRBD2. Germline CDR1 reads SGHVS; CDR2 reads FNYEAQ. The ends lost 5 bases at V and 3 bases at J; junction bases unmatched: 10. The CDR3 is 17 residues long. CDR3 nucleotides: TGTGCCAGCAGCCGAGGGGGGGGGACTAGCGGGATCTACGAGCAGTACTTC. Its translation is CASSRGGGTSGIYEQYF.

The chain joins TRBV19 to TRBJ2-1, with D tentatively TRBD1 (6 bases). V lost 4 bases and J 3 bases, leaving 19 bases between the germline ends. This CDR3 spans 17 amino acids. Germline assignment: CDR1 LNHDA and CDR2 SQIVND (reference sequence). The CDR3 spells CASSTAVVRGFYNEQFF. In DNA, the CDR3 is TGTGCCAGTAGTACAGCCGTTGTGAGGGGGTTCTACAATGAGCAGTTCTTC.

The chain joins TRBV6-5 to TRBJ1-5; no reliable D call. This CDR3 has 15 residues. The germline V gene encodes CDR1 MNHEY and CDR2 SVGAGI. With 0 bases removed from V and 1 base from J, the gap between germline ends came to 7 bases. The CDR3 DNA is TGTGCCAGCAGTTACTCGTTACGGAGCAATCAGCCCCAGCATTTT. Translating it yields CASSYSLRSNQPQHF.

The CDR3 reads CASSVRGDYEQYF. The CDR3 nucleotides read TGTGCCAGCAGTGTCCGGGGGGACTACGAGCAGTACTTC. The genes are TRBV2 and TRBJ2-7, with 7 bases fitting TRBD2. The CDR3 totals 13 residues. Germline V gene data show CDR1 as SNHLY and CDR2 as FYNNEI. Trimming at V came to 4 bases and at J to 3 bases, leaving 3 bases not matched to a gene.

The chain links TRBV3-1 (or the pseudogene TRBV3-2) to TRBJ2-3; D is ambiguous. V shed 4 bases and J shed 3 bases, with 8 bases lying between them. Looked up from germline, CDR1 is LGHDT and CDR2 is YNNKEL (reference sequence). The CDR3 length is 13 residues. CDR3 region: CASSPSGTDTQYF. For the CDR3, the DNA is TGTGCCAGCAGCCCTTCGGGTACAGATACGCAGTATTTT.

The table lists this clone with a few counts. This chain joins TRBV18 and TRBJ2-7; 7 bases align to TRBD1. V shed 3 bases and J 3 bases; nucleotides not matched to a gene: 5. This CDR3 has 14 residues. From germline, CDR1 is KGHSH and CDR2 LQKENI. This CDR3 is CASSPGQPVYEQYF. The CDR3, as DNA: TGTGCCAGCTCACCGGGACAGCCCGTCTACGAGCAGTACTTC.

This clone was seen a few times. CDR3 nucleotide sequence: TGTGCCAGCAGCCTGGGACAGGGGGCGAGGAAGACTGAAGCTTTCTTT. Its translation is CASSLGQGARKTEAFF. The chain links TRBV7-9 to TRBJ1-1; 12 bases align to TRBD1. CDR1 SEHNR and CDR2 FQNEAQ come from the germline V gene (reference sequence). Unmatched junction bases numbered 9, after V lost 5 bases and J lost 5 bases. CDR3 size: 16 residues.

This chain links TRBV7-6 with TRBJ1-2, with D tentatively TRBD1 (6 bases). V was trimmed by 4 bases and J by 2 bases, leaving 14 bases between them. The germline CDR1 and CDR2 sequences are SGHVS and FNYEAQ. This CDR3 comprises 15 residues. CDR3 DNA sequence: TGTGCCAGCAGCTCATTACAGGGTCTCAACTATGGCTACACCTTC. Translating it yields CASSSLQGLNYGYTF.

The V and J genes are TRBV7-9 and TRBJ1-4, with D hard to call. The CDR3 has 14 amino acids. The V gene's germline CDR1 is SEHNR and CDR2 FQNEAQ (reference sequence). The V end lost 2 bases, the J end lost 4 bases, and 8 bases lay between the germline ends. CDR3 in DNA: TGTGCCAGCAGCTTAACCCCACTTAATGAAAAACTGTTTTTT. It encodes CASSLTPLNEKLFF.

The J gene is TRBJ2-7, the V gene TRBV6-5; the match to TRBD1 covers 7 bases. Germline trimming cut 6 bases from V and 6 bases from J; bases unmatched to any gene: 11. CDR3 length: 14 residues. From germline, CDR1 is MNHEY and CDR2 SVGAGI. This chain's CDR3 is CASSYQGVSLEQYF. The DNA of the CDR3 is TGTGCCAGCAGCTACCAGGGGGTTTCGCTCGAGCAGTACTTC.

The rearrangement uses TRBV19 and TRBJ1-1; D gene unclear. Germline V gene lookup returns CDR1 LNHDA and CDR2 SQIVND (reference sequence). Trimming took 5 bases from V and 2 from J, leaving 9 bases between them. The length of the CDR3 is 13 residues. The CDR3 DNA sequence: TGTGCCAGTAGTTTACAACCTAACACTGAAGCTTTCTTT. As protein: CASSLQPNTEAFF.

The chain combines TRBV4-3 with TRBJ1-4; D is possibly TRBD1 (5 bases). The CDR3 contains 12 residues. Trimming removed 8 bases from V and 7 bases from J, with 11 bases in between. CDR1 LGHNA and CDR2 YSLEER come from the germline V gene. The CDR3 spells CASARQGEKLFF. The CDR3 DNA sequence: TGCGCCAGCGCAAGGCAGGGTGAAAAACTGTTTTTT.